The 18 T cell receptor beta chains below were found in one sample sequenced in a study of follicular helper T cells after annual influenza vaccination. Time point: 2015-2016 season, pre-vaccination. Produced via immunoSEQ multiplex PCR; TCRdb's table is partial and in-frame only. The data contain several thousand clones, around 86% of them seen just once; the ten biggest clones take up over 0.7%. The sequences come from CXCR5- memory CD4+ T cells sorted from blood, collected on the day of influenza vaccination. Receptors were obtained from an adult who received the influenza vaccine.

A word on this clone: The junction differs from germline at one of its ends, possibly a read error. The V gene is TRBV7-2, the J gene TRBJ2-7; 12 bases are shared with TRBD2. CDR1 is SGHTA, CDR2 FQGNSA, per germline. This CDR3 has 13 residues. DNA for the CDR3: TGTGCCAGCAGCCATGGGCCTAGCGGGGGGGCCTCATTC. It codes for CASSHGPSGGASF.

The V gene is TRBV6-1, the J gene TRBJ2-7, with D unclear. There are 12 residues in the CDR3. Germline loops: CDR1 MNHNS, CDR2 SASEGT. Trimming took 6 bases from V and 3 from J, leaving 9 bases between them. CDR3 nucleotides: TGTGCCAGCAGGGACGGAATCTACGAGCAGTACTTC. It specifies CASRDGIYEQYF.

The chain has TRBV5-1 and TRBJ1-5, with D unresolved. The CDR3 sequence is 15 residues long. Germline lookup yields CDR1 SGHRS and CDR2 YFSETQ. V was cut by 0 bases and J by 4 bases, with 11 bases left in between. The CDR3, as DNA: TGCGCCAGCAGCTTGGACGGGTTTGGTAATCAGCCCCAGCATTTT. Encoded protein: CASSLDGFGNQPQHF.

CDR3 amino acids: CASSTQGRDGEQYF. Written as DNA, the CDR3 is TGTGCCAGCAGCACCCAGGGGCGCGATGGTGAGCAGTACTTC. The genes are TRBV7-2 and TRBJ2-7; maybe TRBD1 (6 bases). Trimming pared 5 bases from V and 7 bases from J, leaving 18 bases between. In germline, CDR1 is SGHTA, CDR2 FQGNSA. The CDR3 loop spans 14 amino acids. The complete variable domain, with remaining parts taken from reference TRBV7-2 and TRBJ2-7, reads GAGVSQSPSNKVTEKGKDVELRCDPISGHTALYWYRQSLGQGLEFLIYFQGNSAPDKSGLPSDRFSAERTGGSVSTLTIQRTQQEDSAVYLCASSTQGRDGEQYFGPGTRLTVT.

The rearrangement links TRBV7-2 to TRBJ1-3; tentative D call: TRBD1 (6 bases). The CDR3 extends over 15 amino acids. V lost 6 bases, J lost 2 bases, and 14 bases lay in between. Germline-derived CDR1 and CDR2 are SGHTA and FQGNSA. The CDR3 DNA sequence: TGTGCCAGCAGGGGCACAGGGTTGCCTGGAAACACCATATATTTT. Protein sequence: CASRGTGLPGNTIYF. The whole variable domain, remainder taken from reference TRBV7-2 and TRBJ1-3, is GAGVSQSPSNKVTEKGKDVELRCDPISGHTALYWYRQSLGQGLEFLIYFQGNSAPDKSGLPSDRFSAERTGGSVSTLTIQRTQQEDSAVYLCASRGTGLPGNTIYFGEGSWLTVV.

The chain carries TRBV27 and TRBJ1-1; D gene uncertain. This CDR3 comprises 11 residues. Looked up from germline, CDR1 is MNHEY and CDR2 is SMNVEV (reference sequence). The ends were cut back, 8 bases at V and 3 bases at J, with 7 bases in the middle. As DNA, the CDR3 is TGTGCCAGCCGGGGTTACACTGAAGCTTTCTTT. It specifies CASRGYTEAFF.

V and J are TRBV18 and TRBJ1-3; TRBD1 is a possible D gene (5 bases). The germline V and J ends were trimmed by 0 bases and 6 bases, with 15 bases remaining between them. CDR3 length: 16 amino acids. CDR1 is KGHSH and CDR2 is LQKENI in the germline V gene. This chain's CDR3 is CASSPPPGTAQNTIYF. The DNA for the CDR3 is TGTGCCAGCTCACCACCCCCGGGGACCGCTCAAAACACCATATATTTT.

The chain recombines TRBV19 with TRBJ1-5; the match to TRBD1 covers 11 bases. There are 13 residues in the CDR3. V trimming: 9 bases; J trimming: 6 bases; junction bases outside the gene matches: 4. Germline V CDR1 and CDR2: LNHDA, SQIVND (reference sequence). CDR3 amino acids: CASRTGGFQPQHF. CDR3 coding DNA: TGTGCCAGCAGGACAGGGGGCTTTCAGCCCCAGCATTTT.

The chain employs TRBV7-2 and TRBJ1-2; D is possibly TRBD1 (5 bases). The CDR3 loop spans 14 amino acids. Per germline, CDR1 SGHTA and CDR2 FQGNSA. V lost 5 bases to trimming and J lost 4 bases, with 14 bases between them. The DNA for the CDR3 is TGTGCCAGCAGCCCTCAATCAGGGTTCTATGGCTACACCTTC. The encoded protein is CASSPQSGFYGYTF.

The J gene is TRBJ1-2, the V gene TRBV6-5; 8 bases match TRBD1. Trimming removed 4 bases from V and 4 bases from J; junction bases left unmatched: 8. CDR3 size: 15 residues. Germline assignment: CDR1 MNHEY and CDR2 SVGAGI. In DNA, the CDR3 is TGTGCCAGCAGTTGGGACCGACAGGGGTTCTATGGCTACACCTTC. Protein: CASSWDRQGFYGYTF.

This chain uses TRBV4-1 with TRBJ2-7; 12 bases align to TRBD2. This CDR3 has 17 amino acids. In germline, CDR1 is MGHRA, CDR2 YSYEKL. The V and J ends lost 3 bases and 6 bases, in that order; junction bases with no gene match: 12. CDR3 region: CASSQPLAGGRGGEQYF. CDR3 sequence (DNA): TGCGCCAGCAGCCAGCCTCTAGCGGGGGGGCGGGGCGGCGAGCAGTACTTC.

V and J are TRBV7-3 and TRBJ2-1; 8 nucleotides line up with TRBD1. The CDR3 totals 13 residues. Germline V lookup: CDR1 SGHTA, CDR2 FQGTGA. The V and J ends lost 5 bases and 6 bases, in that order; junction bases with no gene match: 3. CDR3 sequence (DNA): TGTGCCAGCAGCCCAGGGGGCCCCAATGAGCAGTTCTTC. Its translation: CASSPGGPNEQFF.

Here the CDR3 DNA reads TGTGCCAGCAGCTTAGTGGGGGGAACCTCTGGCTACACCTTC. Its protein product is CASSLVGGTSGYTF. This rearrangement joins TRBV11-2 to TRBJ1-2, with TRBD1 as a possible D gene (5 bases). Germline V lookup: CDR1 SGHAT, CDR2 FQNNGV. The CDR3 runs to 14 residues. V shed 1 base and J shed 7 bases, with 13 bases lying between them.

The chain couples TRBV4-1 to TRBJ1-1; D remains unclear. The CDR3 runs to 15 residues. Germline V gene sequence: CDR1 MGHRA, CDR2 YSYEKL. Deletions cut 4 bases from V and 3 bases from J, with 15 bases between. DNA for the CDR3: TGCGCCAGCAGCCCGCGGGTTTTCGGAGACACTGAAGCTTTCTTT. This encodes CASSPRVFGDTEAFF.

V is TRBV5-1 and J is TRBJ2-6; 14 nucleotides align to TRBD2. CDR3 length: 18 amino acids. The germline gives CDR1 SGHRS, CDR2 YFSETQ. V trimming: 4 bases; J trimming: 0 bases; junction bases outside the gene matches: 3. In nucleotides, the CDR3 is TGCGCCAGCAGCGAAGGGACTAGCGGGAGCTCTGGGGCCAACGTCCTGACTTTC. It specifies CASSEGTSGSSGANVLTF. The full variable domain, rest sourced from reference TRBV5-1 and TRBJ2-6, is KAGVTQTPRYLIKTRGQQVTLSCSPISGHRSVSWYQQTPGQGLQFLFEYFSETQRNKGNFPGRFSGRQFSNSRSEMNVSTLELGDSALYLCASSEGTSGSSGANVLTFGAGSRLTVL.

This clone occurred a few times. The rearrangement joins TRBV13 to TRBJ2-2; D call uncertain. This CDR3 is 16 amino acids long. CDR1 is PRHDT, CDR2 FYEKMQ, per germline (reference sequence). With 5 bases removed from V and 4 bases from J, the gap between germline ends came to 17 bases. The CDR3 DNA reads as TGTGCCAGCAGCCGACCCCCGGGCCGTGGCACCGGGGAGCTGTTTTTT. Its translation: CASSRPPGRGTGELFF.

This chain uses TRBV19 with TRBJ2-7, with a tentative D call TRBD2 (5 bases). The CDR3 contains 13 residues. Germline loops: CDR1 LNHDA, CDR2 SQIVND (reference sequence). V lost 3 bases to trimming and J lost 6 bases, with 12 bases between them. CDR3 bases: TGTGCCAGTAGTATCAACGGCCGGGGCGAGCAGTACTTC. Protein product: CASSINGRGEQYF.

The genes are TRBV20-1 and TRBJ2-1; 7 bases agree with TRBD2. The CDR3 runs 11 residues. Unmatched junction bases numbered 9, after V lost 6 bases and J lost 13 bases. Per germline, CDR1 DFQATT and CDR2 SNEGSKA (reference sequence). DNA for the CDR3: TGCAGTGCCCAGCGGGACTACCAACAGTTCTTC. As protein: CSAQRDYQQFF.